Below, 6 T cell receptor beta chains from the same sample are listed, as sequenced in a study of blood T cell repertoires in COVID-19. Profiled with immunoSEQ multiplex PCR; TCRdb holds only in-frame clones, not every one. The sample has around 300,000 clones; approximately 91% are singletons. What was sequenced was peripheral blood. All receptors derive from a woman aged 40 to 50 who had recovered from COVID-19.

The rearrangement uses TRBV5-3 and TRBJ1-5; 9 bases are a match to TRBD1. TRBV5-3 is an ORF, with its function uncertain. J gave up 2 bases and V 3 bases, and 12 bases lay outside the gene matches. This CDR3 is 18 amino acids long. This CDR3 is CARSYRDRVDYCNQPQHF. CDR3 DNA sequence: TGTGCCAGAAGCTACCGGGACAGGGTAGATTATTGCAATCAGCCCCAGCATTTT.

This sequence joins TRBV30 and TRBJ2-2; 10 bases agree with TRBD2. Looked up from germline, CDR1 is GTSNPN and CDR2 is SVGIG (reference sequence). Trimming took 8 bases from V and 5 from J; bases not matched to a gene: 5. The CDR3 is 13 residues long. DNA of the CDR3: TGTGCCGGTACTAGCGGGGCGACCGGGGAGCTGTTTTTT. Translation: CAGTSGATGELFF.

This clone was detected once. The chain uses TRBV7-3 and TRBJ2-3; 12 bases fit TRBD2. The CDR3 runs to 16 residues. Germline CDR1 is SGHTA and CDR2 is FQGTGA. V dropped 5 bases and J dropped 3; count of bases not matched to a gene: 6. CDR3 in amino acids: CASSQTSGSMTDTQYF. CDR3 DNA sequence: TGTGCCAGCAGCCAGACTAGCGGGAGTATGACAGATACGCAGTATTTT.

The rearrangement joins TRBV9 to TRBJ2-1, with TRBD2 matching over 11 bases. The CDR3 is 16 residues long. Germline CDR1 is SGDLS and CDR2 is YYNGEE. Losses at the gene ends were 4 bases for V and 3 bases for J; bases not matched to a gene: 6. CDR3 protein: CASSYGTSGIYNEQFF. The CDR3, as DNA: TGTGCCAGCAGCTACGGGACTAGCGGAATCTACAATGAGCAGTTCTTC.

About this clone: Within the sample, other DNA sequences also encode this same CDR3. The genes are TRBV6-5 and TRBJ1-1; the match to TRBD1 covers 9 bases. Germline V gene sequence: CDR1 MNHEY, CDR2 SVGAGI. The CDR3 extends over 14 amino acids. With V trimmed by 7 bases and J by 2 bases, 5 bases remained unmatched. Written as DNA, the CDR3 is TGTGCCAGCACCAGGGACAGGGCCAACACTGAAGCTTTCTTT. Protein: CASTRDRANTEAFF.

V gene TRBV2 combines with J gene TRBJ1-5, with D perhaps TRBD1 (6 bases). The germline V and J ends were trimmed by 6 bases and 7 bases, with 16 bases remaining between them. This CDR3 contains 14 residues. Germline lookup yields CDR1 SNHLY and CDR2 FYNNEI. CDR3 amino acids: CASSPTGLGQPQHF. The DNA for the CDR3 is TGTGCCAGCAGCCCCACAGGGCTGGGGCAGCCCCAGCATTTT.